This T cell receptor beta chain was recorded in a study of T cell repertoires in cytomegalovirus infection. Study as a whole: Both recently identified HLA-C-restricted and well-studied HLA-B-restricted CMV epitopes were used in the study. A matching HLA type, together with CMV infection, was signaled by public TCR beta signatures. Study-level results: Cumulative frequency of public TCR beta families picked out carriers of CMV plus the relevant HLA. The ex vivo response showed dominance by HLA-C-restricted CMV-specific TCR beta clonotypes.

TCRdb re-derived calls from the reads in MiXCR, one entry per CDR3 protein. Found here are some 700,000 distinct CDR3 sequences, roughly 33% of them singletons; the top ten hold around a sixth. The CDR3 length is 15 residues. Unmatched junction bases numbered 5, after V lost 4 bases and J lost 4 bases. Germline V CDR1 and CDR2: MNHNS, SASEGT. Concerning this clonotype itself: As yet, its antigen is unknown.

This receptor was identified in a human donor in good health (CMV status not recorded). Some clones in this sample may be carry-over from other donors' samples. Specimen: cultured PBMCs, collected from culture after CMV antigen stimulation. This chain connects TRBV6-1 to TRBJ2-5; 11 nucleotides align to TRBD1. The CDR3 DNA sequence: TGTGCCAGCAGTGTCTGGGACAGGGGGGGAGAGACCCAGTACTTC. Encoded protein: CASSVWDRGGETQYF.